A selection of T cell receptor beta chains follows, all from one sample in a study of cytomegalovirus exposure and HLA in healthy donors. Using immunoSEQ multiplex PCR, the repertoire was profiled, and TCRdb retains in-frame clones only, with some absent. The sample lists around 150,000 clones, around 85% occurring once. Sequences were obtained from PBMCs. These receptors came from a man aged 30 to 39 in good health and CMV-seropositive. The CDR3 runs from the conserved cysteine through the conserved F or W. Fields, in order: clone size, J gene, D gene, V gene, CDR3 DNA, CDR3 protein. D genes are given only for firm matches. Clone size, where shown, is once, few, many, or a class for clones that have expanded.

. TRBJ1-4 . TRBV25-1 TGTGCCAGCAGTGAAGGACGGGGGGGTGAAAAACTGTTTTTT CASSEGRGGEKLFF
. TRBJ2-3 TRBD2 TRBV7-3 TGTGCCAGCAGCTTAAGTGGTAGCGGGGGGACGAGCACAGATACGCAGTATTTT CASSLSGSGGTSTDTQYF
. TRBJ1-3 TRBD1 TRBV30 TGTGCCTGGACCTCCGGACAGGGGGCAAGGAACACCATATATTTT CAWTSGQGARNTIYF
once TRBJ2-7 . TRBV6-1 TGTGCCAGCAGTTTAGGGACTTACGAGCAGTACTTC CASSLGTYEQYF
. TRBJ2-3 TRBD1 TRBV4-1 TGCGCCAGCAGCTTGACAGGGGTAAGCACAGATACGCAGTATTTT CASSLTGVSTDTQYF
. TRBJ2-1 TRBD2 TRBV25-1 TGTGCCAGCAACCCAAAGCGGGGGAAGGACAATGAGCAGTTCTTC CASNPKRGKDNEQFF
. TRBJ2-3 TRBD1 TRBV10-3 TGTGCCATCAGGGGGACAGGGCCAGATACGCAGTATTTT CAIRGTGPDTQYF
. TRBJ2-7 TRBD1 TRBV15 TGTGCCACCAGCAGAAACCCAGGGGGAGAGCAGTACTTC CATSRNPGGEQYF
. TRBJ1-1 . TRBV5-1 TGCGCCAGCAGCTTGCAGTCAGGGATAAACACTGAAGCTTTCTTT CASSLQSGINTEAFF
. TRBJ2-1 . TRBV7-2 TGTGCCAGCAGCTTAGACACAGGGCGGAAGTTCTTC CASSLDTGRKFF
once TRBJ1-2 TRBD1 TRBV27 TGTGCCAGCAGTTTAGGAACAGGGGCTGGCTACACCTTC CASSLGTGAGYTF
. TRBJ2-7 . TRBV9 TGTGCCAGCAGCGTAGATGAAGTGAGCTCCTACGAGCAGTACTTC CASSVDEVSSYEQYF
. TRBJ1-2 . TRBV27 TGTGCCAGCAAGCGCCCTAACTATGGCTACACCTTC CASKRPNYGYTF
few TRBJ2-7 . TRBV6-5 TGTGCCAGCAGTTATTCCAGGGCTAGCGAGCAGTACTTC CASSYSRASEQYF
. TRBJ2-5 TRBD2 TRBV5-4 TGTGCCAGCAGGGATACTAGCGGGGCAGAGACCCAGTACTTC CASRDTSGAETQYF
. TRBJ1-6 . TRBV4-3 TGCGCCAGCAGACCTAGGTCTGGAGGTAATTCACCCCTCCACTTT CASRPRSGGNSPLHF
. TRBJ2-3 TRBD2 TRBV27 TGTGCCAGCAGTACCCTAGCGGGGGTCACAGATACGCAGTATTTT CASSTLAGVTDTQYF
. TRBJ1-5 TRBD1 TRBV7-2 TGTGCCAGCAGTCGACAGGGTTTCAATCAGCCCCAGCATTTT CASSRQGFNQPQHF
. TRBJ2-3 TRBD2 TRBV7-3 TGTGCCAGCGGTAGCGGGGGGGCCGTAGATACGCAGTATTTT CASGSGGAVDTQYF
. TRBJ2-1 TRBD2 TRBV6-5 TGTGCCAGCAGTTACTTAGCGGGGGCCTCCTACAATGAGCAGTTCTTC CASSYLAGASYNEQFF
. TRBJ1-2 . TRBV9 TGTGCCAGCAGCGTAGAACAGGGATCATACTATGGCTACACCTTC CASSVEQGSYYGYTF
. TRBJ2-7 TRBD1 TRBV2 TGTGCCAGCAGTGAAGAGGGGGCCGTCTCCTACGAGCAGTACTTC CASSEEGAVSYEQYF
. TRBJ2-2 . TRBV18 TGTGCCAGCTCACCACCATCAGGGGAGCCCGGGGAGCTGTTTTTT CASSPPSGEPGELFF
few TRBJ2-7 TRBD1 TRBV4-1 TGCGCCAGCAGCCAAGATGGGACAGGCGACTACGAGCAGTACTTC CASSQDGTGDYEQYF
. TRBJ2-2 TRBD2 TRBV9 TGTGCCAGCAGCGTAGCAGCGGGGCTCGGGGAGCTGTTTTTT CASSVAAGLGELFF
once TRBJ2-7 TRBD2 TRBV18 TGTGCCAGCTCACCGTACGGTAGCGGGGGGGCCGTCTCCTACGAGCAGTACTTC CASSPYGSGGAVSYEQYF
. TRBJ2-2 TRBD2 TRBV19 TGTGCCAGTAGTAGGTCGGGGGGGTACACCGGGGAGCTGTTTTTT CASSRSGGYTGELFF
. TRBJ2-7 TRBD2 TRBV7-2 TGTGCCAGCAGCCCGAGCGGGGGTTACTACGAGCAGTACTTC CASSPSGGYYEQYF
. TRBJ2-7 . TRBV6-5 TGTGCCAGCAGCTACGGGACTCCGGTAACTTACGAGCAGTACTTC CASSYGTPVTYEQYF
once TRBJ2-6 . TRBV27 TGTGCCAGCAGTTTCATCGCCAGGGCTGGGGCCAACGTCCTGACTTTC CASSFIARAGANVLTF
. TRBJ1-4 TRBD1 TRBV6-5 TGTGCCAGCAGTTACTTAGGGACAGCTAATGAAAAACTGTTTTTT CASSYLGTANEKLFF
. TRBJ1-1 . TRBV4-2 TGTGCCAGCAGCCAAGAGATCAGGGAGGTGGGTACTGAAGCTTTCTTT CASSQEIREVGTEAFF
few TRBJ1-2 . TRBV28 TGTGCCAGCAGCCCGGTCAGGGGAACCGGCTACACCTTC CASSPVRGTGYTF
. TRBJ1-1 . TRBV6-1 TGTGCCAGCACCGCCAGGGCGAACACTGAAGCTTTCTTT CASTARANTEAFF
few TRBJ2-7 . TRBV4-2 TGTGCCAGCAGCCAAGAGGGCCGGCCTGAGTCCTACGAGCAGTACTTC CASSQEGRPESYEQYF
. TRBJ2-5 . TRBV9 TGTGCCAGCAGCGTAGCGGGGGGCATGGAAGAGACCCAGTACTTC CASSVAGGMEETQYF